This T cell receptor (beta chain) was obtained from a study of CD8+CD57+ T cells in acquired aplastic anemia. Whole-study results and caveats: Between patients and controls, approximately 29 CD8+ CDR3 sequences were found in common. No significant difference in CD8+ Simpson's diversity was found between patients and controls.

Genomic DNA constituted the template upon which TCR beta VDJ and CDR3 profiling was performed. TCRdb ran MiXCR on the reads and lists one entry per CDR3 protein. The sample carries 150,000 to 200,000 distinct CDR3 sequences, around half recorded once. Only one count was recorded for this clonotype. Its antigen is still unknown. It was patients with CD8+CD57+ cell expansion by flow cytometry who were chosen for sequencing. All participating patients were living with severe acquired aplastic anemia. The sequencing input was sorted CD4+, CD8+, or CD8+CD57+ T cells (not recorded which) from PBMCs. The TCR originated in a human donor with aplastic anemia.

CDR3 in DNA: TGTGCCAGCAGCCGGACTAGCGGGGAGAACGAGCAGTACTTC. This codes for CASSRTSGENEQYF. This chain joins TRBV7-8 and TRBJ2-7, with TRBD2 matching 12 bases. The trim removed 5 bases at V and 5 bases at J, leaving 4 bases unmatched. The CDR3 totals 14 residues. The germline CDR1 and CDR2 sequences are SGHVS and FQNEAQ.